Sequencing of this TCR beta chain was carried out in a study of CD4 T cells in relation to SARS-CoV-2 and coronaviruses (dated by TCRdb to the early 2020s). Context from the whole study: Across all 12 patients in the full convalescent cohort, ages ranged from roughly 21 to 75 years, with a median of 38. Among the approximately 12 convalescent patients, 8 males and 4 females were included, and two of the subjects were Hispanic. Using patient-derived lymphoblastoid cell lines, the shared crossreactive spike epitopes were mapped to their HLA restriction. The study assessed, at the TCR clonotype level, memory CD4+ T cell crossreactivity between SARS-CoV-2 and common cold coronavirus spike proteins. Samples from three pre-COVID donors and the naive versus memory experiments were sequenced with the Adaptive Biotechnologies TCR-sequencing kit; other data were Illumina-based. A different TCR-beta assay, based on Illumina, was used to sequence expansion assays from other donors in the study.

Naive and memory CD4+ T cells were separated from cryopreserved PBMCs by first enriching for CD4 and then performing EasySep naive CD4+ T cell enrichment. PBMCs were isolated from leukapheresis product or whole blood by Ficoll-Paque PLUS gradient centrifugation. PBMCs were either used fresh in the expansion assay or cryopreserved at -140 degrees C. The QIAamp Micro DNA Kit was used to extract genomic DNA from the CD4+ T cells. General findings and caveats noted by the study authors: Since the crossreactivity analysis centred on spike protein, crossreactivity against other viral proteins was not assessed. The study was limited by small numbers of patients and tested TCRs. Naive versus memory sequencing indicated that memory recall responses, rather than primary responses primed during culture, are detected by the assay. No donor contributed both pre-pandemic and post-infection samples, which limited tracing the source of pre-existing responses. Compared with monoreactive clones, crossreactive clones had significantly weaker SARS-CoV-2-driven expansion, a result consistent with antigenic imprinting. Memory CD4+ clonotypes crossrecognizing SARS-CoV-2 and at least one common cold coronavirus spike were found in approximately 60% of donors.

As to this clone: Its antigen target is currently unknown. No much larger clone exists at a distance of one base, and base qualities are not known.

DNA from uncultured naive and memory CD4+ T cells underwent immunoSEQ TCR-beta sequencing at deep resolution. As for the authors' bioinformatics: Preprocessing removed nonproductive sequences and CDR3s not starting with C, not ending with F or W, or shorter than 7 amino acids. Cultured and uncultured naive and memory CD4+ repertoires were searched for CDR3s previously identified as spike- and CEF-reactive. After three terminal residues were trimmed from each end, CDR3 homology was quantified as pairwise Levenshtein distance using the stringdist R package. Held by TCRdb, this immuneACCESS table contains in-frame sequences only and omits some clones. Under half of the omission traces to an unresolved V gene where checked; the cause of the rest is unknown. V, J and clone size reflect that table, while D and trimming were determined from the DNA. The sample has approximately 38,000 clones on record, approximately 88% of them singletons. Roughly 9% of the sample goes to the ten largest clones.

Trimming removed 5 bases from V and 3 bases from J, leaving 17 bases between the germline ends. The germline V gene sets CDR1 to SGHAT and CDR2 to FQNNGV. CDR3 length: 16 amino acids, cysteine to phenylalanine. Just CDR3 DNA is preserved here, 48 bases in frame from base 1. The clonotype was recovered from an adult with COVID-19. The V gene is TRBV11-2 and the J gene is TRBJ1-5; possibly the D gene is TRBD1, per 5 matching bases. Material for sequencing was memory CD4+ T cells from PBMCs. The cell subset or site label here, explained by the study, means: memory (non-naive) CD4+ T cells. In nucleotide form, the sequence is TGTGCCAGCAGCCCCGGCGGGGGGAGGAACAATCAGCCCCAGCATTTT. Its coded protein is CASSPGGGRNNQPQHF.